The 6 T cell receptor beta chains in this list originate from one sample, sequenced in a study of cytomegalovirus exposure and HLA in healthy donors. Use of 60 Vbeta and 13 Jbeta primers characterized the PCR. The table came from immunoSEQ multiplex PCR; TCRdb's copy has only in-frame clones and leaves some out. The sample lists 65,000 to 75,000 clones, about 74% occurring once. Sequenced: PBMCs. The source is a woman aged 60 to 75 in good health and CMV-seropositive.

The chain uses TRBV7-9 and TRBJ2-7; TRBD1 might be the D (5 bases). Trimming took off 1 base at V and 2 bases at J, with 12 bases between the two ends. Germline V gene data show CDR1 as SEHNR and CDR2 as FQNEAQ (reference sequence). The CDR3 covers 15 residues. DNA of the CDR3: TGTGCCAGCAGCTTAGGCCAGGGTGCCGCCTACGAGCAGTACTTC. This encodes CASSLGQGAAYEQYF.

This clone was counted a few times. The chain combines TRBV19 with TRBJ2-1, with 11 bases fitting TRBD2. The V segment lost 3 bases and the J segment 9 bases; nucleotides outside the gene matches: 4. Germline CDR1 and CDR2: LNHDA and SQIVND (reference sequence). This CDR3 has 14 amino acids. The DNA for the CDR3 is TGTGCCAGTAGTATCGGACTAGCGGGTGGTGAGCAGTTCTTC. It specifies CASSIGLAGGEQFF.

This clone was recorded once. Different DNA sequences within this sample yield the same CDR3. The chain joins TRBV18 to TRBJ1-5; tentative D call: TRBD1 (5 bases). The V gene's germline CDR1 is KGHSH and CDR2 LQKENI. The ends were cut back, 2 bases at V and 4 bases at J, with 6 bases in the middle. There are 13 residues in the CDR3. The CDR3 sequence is CASSPDRNQPQHF. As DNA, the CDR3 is TGTGCCAGCTCACCAGACAGAAATCAGCCCCAGCATTTT.

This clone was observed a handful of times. CDR3 protein: CASSVGQGDNEKLFF. As DNA, the CDR3 is TGTGCCAGCAGCGTAGGACAGGGAGATAATGAAAAACTGTTTTTT. The V and J genes are TRBV9 and TRBJ1-4; 7 bases fit TRBD1. The CDR3 loop spans 15 amino acids. Germline trimming cut 0 bases from V and 4 bases from J; bases unmatched to any gene: 3. Germline V gene data show CDR1 as SGDLS and CDR2 as YYNGEE.

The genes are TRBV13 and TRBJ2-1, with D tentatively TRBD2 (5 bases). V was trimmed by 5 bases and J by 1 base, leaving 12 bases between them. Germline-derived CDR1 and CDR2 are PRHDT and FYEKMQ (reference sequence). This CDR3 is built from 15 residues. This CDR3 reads CASSNTGVSYNEQFF. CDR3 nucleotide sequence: TGTGCCAGCAGCAACACCGGGGTTTCCTACAATGAGCAGTTCTTC. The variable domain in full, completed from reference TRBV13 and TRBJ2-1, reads AAGVIQSPRHLIKEKRETATLKCYPIPRHDTVYWYQQGPGQDPQFLISFYEKMQSDKGSIPDRFSAQQFSDYHSELNMSSLELGDSALYFCASSNTGVSYNEQFFGPGTRLTVL.

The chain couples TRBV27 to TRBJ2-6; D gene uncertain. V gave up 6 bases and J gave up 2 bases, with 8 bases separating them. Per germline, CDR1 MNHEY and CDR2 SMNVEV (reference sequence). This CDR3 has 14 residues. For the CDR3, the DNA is TGTGCCAGCAGGAGGATCCCTGGGGCCAACGTCCTGACTTTC. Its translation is CASRRIPGANVLTF.